Here is one T cell receptor beta chain with its context. Clones were sequenced by immunoSEQ multiplex PCR, and TCRdb holds only the in-frame ones, with some missing. Of approximately 97,000 clones in the sample, 85% to 95% were seen once. The entry originates in a study of technical replicates of blood from several donors. J lost 10 bases, V lost 0 bases, and 16 bases had no gene match. The length of the CDR3 is 17 residues. The germline gives CDR1 GTSNPN, CDR2 SVGIG (reference sequence). The receptor was isolated from a human donor in good health. Input material: T cells isolated from PBMCs. V usage is TRBV30 and J usage is TRBJ2-1; 9 positions match TRBD2. CDR3 region: CAWSVWAAGGPVEEQFF. CDR3 bases: TGTGCCTGGAGTGTTTGGGCTGCGGGAGGGCCGGTAGAGGAGCAGTTCTTC.